The clone carrying this TCR beta chain was found a few times. This specimen belongs to a study of T-cell reconstitution after alpha-beta-depleted transplantation in children. Preparation of the TCRbeta library involved a method that used unique molecular identifiers. TCRdb processed the PCR reads anew with MiXCR; each CDR3 protein has one entry. Among hundreds of thousands of distinct CDR3 sequences listed, 13% were seen once. Germline loops: CDR1 LGHDT, CDR2 YNNKEL (reference sequence). The CDR3 runs 16 residues. V lost 4 bases and J lost 4, with 20 bases in between. The chain combines TRBV3-1 with TRBJ2-7, with D possibly TRBD2 on 5 matching bases. The source is a male patient younger than 18 who had a stem cell transplant for acute myeloid leukemia, so the T cells may come from the graft donor. Sequenced material: PBMCs, mostly from graft donor cells, taken 360 days after TCRalphabeta/CD19-depleted stem cell transplant. The DNA for the CDR3 is TGTGCCAGCAGCCCTCCCCCTGCGGGTCTTGTTTACGAGCAGTACTTC. Amino acid sequence: CASSPPPAGLVYEQYF.